The 2 T cell receptor beta chains in this list originate from one sample, sequenced in a study of cytomegalovirus exposure and HLA in healthy donors. Both 60 Vbeta primers and 13 Jbeta primers went into the PCR. Using immunoSEQ multiplex PCR, the repertoire was profiled, and TCRdb retains in-frame clones only, with some absent. The sample holds 55,000 or so clones. Sequencing was done on a sample of PBMCs. The source of these receptors is a woman in her forties or fifties in good health and CMV-seropositive.

As DNA, the CDR3 is TGCGCCAGCAGCTTGTGGGGGACAGGAGCTTACAATGAGCAGTTCTTC. As protein: CASSLWGTGAYNEQFF. The J gene is TRBJ2-1, the V gene TRBV5-1; 8 bases map to TRBD1. The J segment lost 4 bases and the V segment lost 1 base, leaving 7 bases of the junction unmatched. The CDR3 has 16 amino acids. Germline-derived CDR1 and CDR2 are SGHRS and YFSETQ.

The chain joins TRBV29-1 to TRBJ1-4; D remains ambiguous. This CDR3 comprises 14 residues. The V and J ends lost 4 bases and 0 bases respectively, with 9 bases between them. In germline, CDR1 is SQVTM, CDR2 ANQGSEA. DNA for the CDR3: TGCAGCGTTGCCAGGCGTGCAACTAATGAAAAACTGTTTTTT. This translates into CSVARRATNEKLFF.